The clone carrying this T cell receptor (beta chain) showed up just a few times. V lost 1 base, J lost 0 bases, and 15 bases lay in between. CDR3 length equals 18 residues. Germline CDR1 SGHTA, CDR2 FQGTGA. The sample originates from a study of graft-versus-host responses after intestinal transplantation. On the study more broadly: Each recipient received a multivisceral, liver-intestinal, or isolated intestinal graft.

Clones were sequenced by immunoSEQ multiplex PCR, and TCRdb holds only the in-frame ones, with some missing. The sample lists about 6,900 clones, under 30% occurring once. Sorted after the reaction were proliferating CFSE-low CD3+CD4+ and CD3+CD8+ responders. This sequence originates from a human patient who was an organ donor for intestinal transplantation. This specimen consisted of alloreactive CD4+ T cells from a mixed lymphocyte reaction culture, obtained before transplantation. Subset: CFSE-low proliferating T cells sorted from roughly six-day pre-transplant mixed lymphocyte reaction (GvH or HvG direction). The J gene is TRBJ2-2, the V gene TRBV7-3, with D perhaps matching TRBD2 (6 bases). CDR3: CASSLNPPGATNTGELFF. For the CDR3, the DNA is TGTGCCAGCAGCTTAAATCCCCCGGGAGCGACGAACACCGGGGAGCTGTTTTTT.